This TCR beta chain appears in the sequencing data of a study of molecular identifiers for immune sequencing clone quantification. Findings and limits, study-wide: Jurkat TCR RNA spiked in from one cell (amid 960,000 or so naive cells) was reportedly detectable. Clonotypes surpassing 20 RNA copies contained over 98% of effector molecules, versus under 1% in naive cells.

CDR1 MNHNS and CDR2 SASEGT come from the germline V gene. The CDR3 has 17 amino acids. V was shortened by 4 bases and J by 2 bases, with 20 bases between the two germline ends. This clonotype was seen repeatedly, ten times or more. The antigen remains undetermined. Sorting isolated naive CD8 T cells as CD8+CD4-CCR7+CD45RA+ events. In TCRdb, the PCR reads were re-called with MiXCR into one record per CDR3 protein. Here the sample spans about 36,000 distinct CDR3 sequences, 18% being singletons. The specimen sequenced was naive CD8+ T cells from blood, with Jurkat cell RNA spiked in. This sample's subset: FACS-sorted CD8+CD4-CCR7+CD45RA+ naive T cells. V gene TRBV6-1 combines with J gene TRBJ2-5; D may be TRBD2 (6 bases). The TCR comes from a human donor in good health. Some libraries in this study had Jurkat cell RNA spiked in. The CDR3 loop reads CASSVTGTPVWQETQYF. For the CDR3, the DNA is TGTGCCAGCAGTGTGACTGGGACTCCCGTGTGGCAAGAGACCCAGTACTTC.